This T cell receptor beta chain was identified during a study of Ad26.COV2.S vaccination and SARS-CoV-2 variants. Treatment given: some 20 received Ad26.COV2.S at low or high dose, single or two shots; 5 received placebo; per-sample allocation not given. At day 63 after the first vaccine or placebo injection, samples were drawn. The length of the CDR3 is 18 residues. Germline assignment: CDR1 MNHEY and CDR2 SMNVEV (reference sequence). Trimming at V came to 5 bases and at J to 1 base, leaving 13 bases not matched to a gene. This clone has only a few counts. Generated by immunoSEQ multiplex PCR, the TCRdb table keeps only in-frame clones and is missing some. The sample consists of 380,000 or so clones, about 83% of them appearing once.

The TCR sequence derives from a person aged 18-65 years who received the Ad26.COV2.S COVID-19 vaccine or a placebo. The sample in question was peripheral blood, obtained in a trial of Ad26.COV2.S vaccine versus placebo. The rearrangement joins TRBV27 to TRBJ2-4, with 8 bases lining up with TRBD1. The CDR3 nucleotides read TGTGCCAGCAGTCCGAGGACAGGGTCAGAGTTCGCCAAAAACATTCAGTACTTC. Translation gives CASSPRTGSEFAKNIQYF.